The rows below give T cell receptor beta chains drawn from one sample of a study of CD8 T cells in Susac syndrome. TCRdb recomputed calls from the immunoSEQ multiplex PCR reads with MiXCR, one row per CDR3 protein. This repertoire shows some 120,000 distinct CDR3 sequences, less than 95% found once; its top ten account for more than 0.09%. Source material: CD4+ T cells from PBMCs. Source of these receptors: a human donor in good health. The conserved cysteine and the conserved F or W are not part of the CDR3 here. A D gene is named only where the DNA matches it firmly.

>TRBV29-1|.
SVDTGSSYNEQF
>TRBV6-5|TRBD1
ASSRRDSEYNEQF
>TRBV12-3/TRBV12-4|.
ASNRMGEQF
>TRBV29-1|.
SVSSGETQY
>TRBV7-2|.
ASSPVGGYLY
>TRBV5-1|.
ASSLVGGHGETQY
>TRBV6-4|.
ASKVDGGTGELF
>TRBV27|TRBD2
ASSVGLAGGIRYEQY
>TRBV7-3|TRBD2
ASSLTAYPGLAGGTTNEQF
>TRBV5-4|.
ASSPGGASTDTQY
>TRBV5-1|.
ASSPIGTPNTEAF
>TRBV12-3/TRBV12-4|.
ASSLGRYEQY
>TRBV7-9|.
ASSLNIETQY
>TRBV7-9|TRBD2
ASSLGVAGAYEQY
>TRBV6-5|TRBD1
ASSSGQGLVETQY
>TRBV27|.
ASSLSVNSPLH
>TRBV3-1|.
ASSQGELTEAF
>TRBV6-6|.
ASSADLRVGEQY
>TRBV5-1|.
ASSLDRLETDTQY
>TRBV4-1|TRBD1
ASSQEGTGEGEQY
>TRBV29-1|.
SAGGTGSEQF
>TRBV6-1|TRBD2
ASSTTSGSYYNEQF
>TRBV10-3|TRBD2
AISDKVTSGYNEQF
>TRBV27|.
ASSFVQGRRRHETQY
>TRBV18|.
ASSPGGSEQY
>TRBV7-8|.
ASSPGRVWNEQF
>TRBV7-2|.
ASSLSEIQETQY
>TRBV30|.
AWTRGISYNEQF
>TRBV7-3|TRBD2
ASSLMGSGGGETQY
>TRBV7-7|.
ASSPRDGFYNEQF
>TRBV10-3|TRBD1
AISGDRGVTNEKLF
>TRBV9|.
ASSPRPNEQF
>TRBV5-6|.
ASSPSNYEQY
>TRBV7-3|.
ASLGPNTGELF
>TRBV6-1|.
ASTREWGPIMNTEAF
>TRBV20-1|.
SAHKEGGTDTQY
>TRBV20-1|.
SARNGNTGELF
>TRBV7-3|TRBD1
ASSLTGVNSPLH
>TRBV20-1|.
SASSGPVHGYT
>TRBV20-1|.
SARRGDTEAF
>TRBV30|.
AWSDLGSNTEAF
>TRBV2|TRBD1
ASSGTGIPSYEQY
>TRBV2|.
ASSYTGLRSNQPQH
>TRBV7-8|.
ASRREGFRDKNIQY
>TRBV28|.
ASSSRGLGKSNQPQH
>TRBV3-1|.
ASSHGGANEKLF
>TRBV5-8|.
ASSPGTQGLVQY
>TRBV20-1|.
SAGRGTSYGYT
>TRBV20-1|.
SAGDRGTPTYEQY
>TRBV19|TRBD1
ASNAQGVRENNEQF
>TRBV4-3|.
ASSHDDSRYEQY
>TRBV29-1|.
SVVGDTYEQY
>TRBV12-3/TRBV12-4|TRBD1
ASSGQGSNTGELF
>TRBV6-5|.
ASSYSGARTDTQY
>TRBV6-1|.
ASRGANQPQH
>TRBV6-2/TRBV6-3|.
ASSYYQQTQY
>TRBV19|.
ASSKGTENTEAF
>TRBV7-2|TRBD2
ASSFDLAGGPGNEQF
>TRBV20-1|TRBD2
SARARAGEEQY
>TRBV9|.
ASSVGGANTEAF